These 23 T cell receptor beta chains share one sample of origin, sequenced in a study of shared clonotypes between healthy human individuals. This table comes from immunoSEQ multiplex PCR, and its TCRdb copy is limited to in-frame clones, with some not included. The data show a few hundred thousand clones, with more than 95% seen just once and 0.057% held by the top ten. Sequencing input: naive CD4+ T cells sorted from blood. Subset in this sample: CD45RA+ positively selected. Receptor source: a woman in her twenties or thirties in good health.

CDR3 in amino acids: CASSLGQGGEQYF. In DNA, the CDR3 is TGTGCCAGCAGCTTGGGACAGGGTGGCGAGCAGTACTTC. This chain uses TRBV5-4 with TRBJ2-7; 7 nucleotides line up with TRBD1. V was pared by 0 bases and J by 6 bases, with 3 bases of the junction left unmatched. This CDR3 has 13 amino acids. Germline CDR1 SGHNT, CDR2 YYREEE (reference sequence).

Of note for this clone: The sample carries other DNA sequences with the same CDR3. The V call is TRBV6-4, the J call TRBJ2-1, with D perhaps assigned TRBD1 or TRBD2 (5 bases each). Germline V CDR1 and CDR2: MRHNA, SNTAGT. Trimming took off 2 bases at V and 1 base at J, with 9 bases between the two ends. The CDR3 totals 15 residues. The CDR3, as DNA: TGTGCCAGCAGTGACCAGGGCGGGTCCTACAATGAGCAGTTCTTC. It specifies CASSDQGGSYNEQFF.

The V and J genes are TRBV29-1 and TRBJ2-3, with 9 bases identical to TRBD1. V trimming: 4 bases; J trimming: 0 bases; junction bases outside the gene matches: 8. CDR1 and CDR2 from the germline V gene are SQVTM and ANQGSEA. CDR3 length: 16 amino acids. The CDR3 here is CSVVGDREGSTDTQYF. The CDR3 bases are TGCAGCGTTGTGGGGGACAGGGAGGGGAGCACAGATACGCAGTATTTT.

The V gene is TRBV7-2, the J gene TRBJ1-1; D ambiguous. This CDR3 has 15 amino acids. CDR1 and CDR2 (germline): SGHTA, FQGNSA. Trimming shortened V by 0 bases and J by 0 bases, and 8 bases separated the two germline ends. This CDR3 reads CASSLAGHLNTEAFF. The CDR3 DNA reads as TGTGCCAGCAGCTTAGCTGGCCATCTGAACACTGAAGCTTTCTTT.

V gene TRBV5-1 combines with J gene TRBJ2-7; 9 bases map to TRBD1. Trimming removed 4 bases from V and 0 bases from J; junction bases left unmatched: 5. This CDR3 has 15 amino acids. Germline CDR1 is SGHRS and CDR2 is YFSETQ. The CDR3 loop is CASSRGQGLSYEQYF. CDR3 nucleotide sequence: TGCGCCAGCAGCAGGGGACAGGGACTCTCCTACGAGCAGTACTTC.

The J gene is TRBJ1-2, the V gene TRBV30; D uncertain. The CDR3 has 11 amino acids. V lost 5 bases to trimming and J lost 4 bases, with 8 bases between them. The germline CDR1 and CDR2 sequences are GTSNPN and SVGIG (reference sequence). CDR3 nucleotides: TGTGCCTGGTTTAGACTCTATGGCTACACCTTC. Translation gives CAWFRLYGYTF. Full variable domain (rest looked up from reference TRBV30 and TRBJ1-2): SQTIHQWPATLVQPVGSPLSLECTVEGTSNPNLYWYRQAAGRGLQLLFYSVGIGQISSEVPQNLSASRPQDRQFILSSKKLLLSDSGFYLCAWFRLYGYTFGSGTRLTVV.

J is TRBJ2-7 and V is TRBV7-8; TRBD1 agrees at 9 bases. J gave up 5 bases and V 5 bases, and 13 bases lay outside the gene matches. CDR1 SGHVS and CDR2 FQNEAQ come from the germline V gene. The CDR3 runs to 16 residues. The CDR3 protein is CASSPLLGQGSNEQYF. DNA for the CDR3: TGTGCCAGCAGCCCTCTCTTGGGACAGGGTTCCAACGAGCAGTACTTC.

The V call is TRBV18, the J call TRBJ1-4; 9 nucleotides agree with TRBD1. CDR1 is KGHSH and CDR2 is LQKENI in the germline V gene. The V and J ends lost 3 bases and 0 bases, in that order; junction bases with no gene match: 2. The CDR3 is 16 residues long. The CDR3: CASSPRDRATNEKLFF. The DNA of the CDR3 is TGTGCCAGCTCACCCCGGGACAGGGCAACTAATGAAAAACTGTTTTTT.

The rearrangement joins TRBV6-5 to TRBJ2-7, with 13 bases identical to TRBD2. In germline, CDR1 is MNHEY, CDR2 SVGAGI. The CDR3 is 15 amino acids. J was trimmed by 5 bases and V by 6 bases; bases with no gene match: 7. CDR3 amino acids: CASRKLAGGAHEQYF. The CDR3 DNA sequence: TGTGCCAGCAGGAAACTAGCGGGAGGGGCCCACGAGCAGTACTTC.

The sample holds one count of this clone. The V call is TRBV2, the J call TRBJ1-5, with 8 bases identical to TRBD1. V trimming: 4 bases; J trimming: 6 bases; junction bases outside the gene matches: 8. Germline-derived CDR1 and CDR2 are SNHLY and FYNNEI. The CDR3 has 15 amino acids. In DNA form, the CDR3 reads TGTGCCAGCAGTGCACACGGGACAGGCGTTCAGCCCCAGCATTTT. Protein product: CASSAHGTGVQPQHF. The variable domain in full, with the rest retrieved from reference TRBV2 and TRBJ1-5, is EPEVTQTPSHQVTQMGQEVILRCVPISNHLYFYWYRQILGQKVEFLVSFYNNEISEKSEIFDDQFSVERPDGSNFTLKIRSTKLEDSAMYFCASSAHGTGVQPQHFGDGTRLSIL.

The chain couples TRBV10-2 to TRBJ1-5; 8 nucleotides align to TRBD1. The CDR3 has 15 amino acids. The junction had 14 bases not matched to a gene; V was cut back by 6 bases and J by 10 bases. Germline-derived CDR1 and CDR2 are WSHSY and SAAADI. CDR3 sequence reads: CASSDEQGEIGPQHF. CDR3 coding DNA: TGCGCCAGCAGCGACGAACAGGGGGAGATTGGTCCCCAGCATTTT.

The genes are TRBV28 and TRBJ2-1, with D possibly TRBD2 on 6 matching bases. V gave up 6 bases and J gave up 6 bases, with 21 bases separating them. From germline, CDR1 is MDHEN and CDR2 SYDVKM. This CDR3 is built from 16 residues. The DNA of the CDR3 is TGTGCCAGCAGCCAAGCGGTCGGGGGAGCTTTCAATGAGCAGTTCTTC. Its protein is CASSQAVGGAFNEQFF.

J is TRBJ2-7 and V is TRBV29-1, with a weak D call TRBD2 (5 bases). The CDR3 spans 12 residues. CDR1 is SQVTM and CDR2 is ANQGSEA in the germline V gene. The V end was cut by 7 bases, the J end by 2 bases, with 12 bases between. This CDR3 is CSGGEYTYEQYF. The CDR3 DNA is TGCAGCGGGGGAGAGTACACCTACGAGCAGTACTTC.

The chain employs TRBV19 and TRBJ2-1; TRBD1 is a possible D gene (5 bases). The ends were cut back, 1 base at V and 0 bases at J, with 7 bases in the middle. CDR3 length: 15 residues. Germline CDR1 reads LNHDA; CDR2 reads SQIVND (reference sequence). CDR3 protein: CASSIGQGSYNEQFF. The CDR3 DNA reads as TGTGCCAGTAGTATAGGGCAGGGCTCCTACAATGAGCAGTTCTTC.

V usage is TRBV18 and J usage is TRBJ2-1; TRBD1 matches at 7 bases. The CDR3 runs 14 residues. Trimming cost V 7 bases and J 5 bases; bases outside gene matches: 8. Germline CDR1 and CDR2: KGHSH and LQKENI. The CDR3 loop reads CASFARDSHNEQFF. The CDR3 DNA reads TGTGCCAGCTTCGCACGGGACAGTCACAATGAGCAGTTCTTC.

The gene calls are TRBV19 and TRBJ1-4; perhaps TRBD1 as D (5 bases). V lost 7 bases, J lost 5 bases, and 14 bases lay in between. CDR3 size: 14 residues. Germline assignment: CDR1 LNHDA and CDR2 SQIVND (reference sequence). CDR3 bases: TGTGCCAGTACCCCGCGGGGGGTAAATGAAAAACTGTTTTTT. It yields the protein CASTPRGVNEKLFF.

Here the CDR3 reads CASTLQGTIEKLFF. CDR3 bases: TGTGCCAGCACCCTACAGGGGACGATTGAAAAACTGTTTTTT. This rearrangement joins TRBV2 to TRBJ1-4, with 7 bases lining up with TRBD1. The trim removed 7 bases at V and 7 bases at J, leaving 9 bases unmatched. The CDR3 is made up of 14 amino acids. CDR1 and CDR2 from the germline V gene are SNHLY and FYNNEI.

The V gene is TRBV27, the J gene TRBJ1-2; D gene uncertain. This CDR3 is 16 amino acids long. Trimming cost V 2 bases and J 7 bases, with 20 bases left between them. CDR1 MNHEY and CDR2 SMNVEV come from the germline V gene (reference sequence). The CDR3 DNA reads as TGTGCCAGCAGTTTAAGTTTGGGCGGCCAGGCGGTTGGCTACACCTTC. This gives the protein CASSLSLGGQAVGYTF.

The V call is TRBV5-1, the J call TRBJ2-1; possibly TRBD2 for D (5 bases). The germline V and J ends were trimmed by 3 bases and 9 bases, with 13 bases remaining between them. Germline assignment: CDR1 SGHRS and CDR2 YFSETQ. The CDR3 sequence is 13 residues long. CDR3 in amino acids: CASSWGEGLEQFF. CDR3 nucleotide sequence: TGCGCCAGCAGCTGGGGTGAGGGTCTTGAGCAGTTCTTC.

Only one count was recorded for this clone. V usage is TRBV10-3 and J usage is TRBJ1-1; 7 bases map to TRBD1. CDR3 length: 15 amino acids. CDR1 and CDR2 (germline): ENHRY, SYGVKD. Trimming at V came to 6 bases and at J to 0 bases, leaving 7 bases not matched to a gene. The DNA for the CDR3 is TGTGCCATCAGGCAAACAGGGGTCCTGAACACTGAAGCTTTCTTT. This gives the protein CAIRQTGVLNTEAFF.

The CDR3 DNA follows: TGTGCCAGCTCACCAACCTCGGGACAGGAAGCTTTCTTT. It codes for CASSPTSGQEAFF. V and J are TRBV18 and TRBJ1-1, with 7 nucleotides matching TRBD1. The germline CDR1 and CDR2 sequences are KGHSH and LQKENI. This CDR3 spans 13 amino acids. V shed 2 bases and J 8 bases; nucleotides not matched to a gene: 5.

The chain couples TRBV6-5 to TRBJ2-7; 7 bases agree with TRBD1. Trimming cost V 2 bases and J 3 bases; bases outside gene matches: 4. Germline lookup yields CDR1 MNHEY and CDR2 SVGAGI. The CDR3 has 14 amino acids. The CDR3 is CASSYGQAHYEQYF. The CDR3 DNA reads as TGTGCCAGCAGTTACGGACAGGCTCACTACGAGCAGTACTTC.

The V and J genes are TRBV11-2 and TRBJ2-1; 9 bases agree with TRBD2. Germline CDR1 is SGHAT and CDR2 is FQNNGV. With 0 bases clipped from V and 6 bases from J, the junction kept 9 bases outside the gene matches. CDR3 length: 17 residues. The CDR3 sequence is CASSLDPGSGRSNEQFF. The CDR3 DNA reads TGTGCCAGCAGCTTAGACCCCGGGAGCGGGAGGTCCAATGAGCAGTTCTTC.